This T cell receptor (beta chain) appears in the sequencing data of a study of molecular identifiers for immune sequencing clone quantification. Broader study findings: Clones carrying above 20 RNA copies accounted for over 97% of effector molecules, under 1% in naive cells.

Bulk TCR library preparation followed previously described methods with listed TCR primers. MiXCR was run by TCRdb on the PCR reads, yielding one entry per CDR3 protein. The data hold about 630,000 distinct CDR3 sequences, with 25% observed a single time. This clonotype occurred a few times. Its antigen is still unknown. CDR3 length: 17 residues. Germline loops: CDR1 MGHRA, CDR2 YSYEKL. With V trimmed by 0 bases and J by 2 bases, 4 bases remained unmatched. With RNA at 10%, 30% or 50%, naive CD8 libraries came from roughly 20,000 to 1,000,000 sorted cells. The specimen was naive CD8+ T cells from blood, with Jurkat cell RNA spiked in. Stated subset: FACS-sorted CD8+CD4-CCR7+CD45RA+ naive T cells. The sequence was obtained from a human donor in good health. Some libraries in this study had Jurkat cell RNA spiked in. The chain couples TRBV4-1 to TRBJ2-3; 11 bases line up with TRBD1. CDR3 amino acids: CASSQEGQGAFTDTQYF. CDR3 DNA: TGCGCCAGCAGCCAAGAAGGACAGGGGGCATTCACAGATACGCAGTATTTT.